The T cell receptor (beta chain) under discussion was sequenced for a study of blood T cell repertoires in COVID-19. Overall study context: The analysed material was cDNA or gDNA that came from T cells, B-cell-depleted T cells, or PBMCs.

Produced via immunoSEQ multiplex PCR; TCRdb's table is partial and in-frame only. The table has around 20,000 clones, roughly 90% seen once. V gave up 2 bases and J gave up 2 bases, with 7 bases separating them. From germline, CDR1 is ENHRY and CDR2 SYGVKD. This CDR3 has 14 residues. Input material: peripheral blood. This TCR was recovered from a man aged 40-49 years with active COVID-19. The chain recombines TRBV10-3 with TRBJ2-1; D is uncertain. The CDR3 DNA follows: TGTGCCATCAGTGAGACAGACGCCTACAATGAGCAGTTCTTC. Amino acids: CAISETDAYNEQFF.